This T cell receptor beta chain was observed in a study of CD8 T cells in Susac syndrome. Germline V gives CDR1 SQVTM, CDR2 ANQGSEA. The CDR3 has 15 amino acids. Trimming shortened V by 5 bases and J by 0 bases, and 14 bases separated the two germline ends. Random-hexamer reverse transcription was applied to about 0.45 to 1 ug RNA. Amplification of TCR beta CDR3 was carried out by immunoSEQ multiplex PCR, which covered 54 Vbeta and 13 Jbeta segments. TCRdb re-derived calls from the immunoSEQ multiplex PCR reads in MiXCR, one entry per CDR3 protein. Altogether some 190,000 distinct CDR3 sequences are present, about 95% being singletons, with the ten largest covering under 0.12%. Sequencing of TCR beta drew on CD8+ and CD4+ T cells from blood. It was negative isolation that provided the CD8+ and CD4+ T cells, whereas TEMRA cells were enriched by FACS.

The sample comprised CD4+ T cells from PBMCs. The sequence came from a human donor in good health. The genes are TRBV29-1 and TRBJ2-4, with D perhaps matching TRBD1 (8 bases). CDR3 amino acids: CSVPGGGRAKNIQYF. CDR3 sequence (DNA): TGCAGCGTTCCAGGGGGCGGGAGAGCCAAAAACATTCAGTACTTC.